One and the same sample provided the 22 T cell receptor beta chains below, sequenced in a study of shared clonotypes between healthy human individuals. The protocol was immunoSEQ multiplex PCR, while the TCRdb copy is restricted to in-frame clones and leaves out a portion. Of over a million clones in the sample, approximately 96% were seen once. Specimen: naive CD4+ T cells sorted from blood. Subset specified: CD45RA+ positively selected. Receptor source: a man between 25 and 39 years old in good health.

This clone came up once. The rearrangement uses TRBV6-1 and TRBJ1-5; 8 bases line up with TRBD1. The germline CDR1 and CDR2 sequences are MNHNS and SASEGT. Losses at the gene ends were 0 bases for V and 6 bases for J; bases not matched to a gene: 10. The CDR3 runs 17 residues. Written as DNA, the CDR3 is TGTGCCAGCAGTGAAGCGTCTGCCAGGGGGCTGGGTCAGCCCCAGCATTTT. Its translation is CASSEASARGLGQPQHF.

The chain joins TRBV25-1 to TRBJ1-2, with D unclear. The CDR3 totals 14 residues. The germline gives CDR1 MGHDK, CDR2 SYGVNS. The V gene lost 2 bases and the J gene lost 4 bases, with 11 bases spanning the gap. CDR3 residues: CASSELGSIYGYTF. The DNA of the CDR3 is TGTGCCAGCAGTGAACTGGGTAGTATCTATGGCTACACCTTC.

As regards this clone: Other DNA sequences in the sample encode the same CDR3. The V and J genes are TRBV10-1 and TRBJ2-7; weak D call: TRBD1 (5 bases). In germline, CDR1 is WNHNN, CDR2 SYGVQD (reference sequence). This CDR3 is 14 amino acids long. Trimming removed 0 bases at V and 4 bases at J, with 10 bases between. DNA of the CDR3: TGCGCCAGCAGTGAGTCGGGCAGGGAATACGAGCAGTACTTC. Protein sequence: CASSESGREYEQYF.

V gene TRBV11-2 combines with J gene TRBJ1-5, with TRBD1 matching over 9 bases. V lost 5 bases and J lost 5; bases outside the gene matches: 7. This CDR3 region has 15 residues. Germline V gene lookup returns CDR1 SGHAT and CDR2 FQNNGV. This CDR3 reads CASSLDRGLDQPQHF. The CDR3 DNA reads as TGTGCCAGCAGCCTGGACAGGGGTTTGGATCAGCCCCAGCATTTT.

This rearrangement joins TRBV7-6 to TRBJ2-7, with unresolved D. The germline V gene has CDR1 SGHVS and CDR2 FNYEAQ. The V gene lost 2 bases and the J gene lost 3 bases, with 5 bases spanning the gap. This CDR3 has 12 amino acids. The CDR3 sequence: CASSLIGYEQYF. CDR3 sequence (DNA): TGTGCCAGCAGCTTAATAGGCTACGAGCAGTACTTC. Full variable domain (outside the CDR3, taken from reference TRBV7-6 and TRBJ2-7): GAGVSQSPRYKVTKRGQDVALRCDPISGHVSLYWYRQALGQGPEFLTYFNYEAQQDKSGLPNDRFSAERPEGSISTLTIQRTEQRDSAMYRCASSLIGYEQYFGPGTRLTVT.

This rearrangement joins TRBV4-2 to TRBJ1-4; D gene uncertain. V was pared by 1 base and J by 8 bases, with 26 bases between. This CDR3 is 19 amino acids long. Germline CDR1 and CDR2: LGHNA and YNFKEQ. CDR3 amino acids: CASSQAGPQRMSGLEKLFF. CDR3 DNA: TGTGCCAGCAGCCAAGCCGGGCCTCAACGAATGTCAGGACTGGAAAAACTGTTTTTT.

The chain is built from TRBV10-2 and TRBJ2-1; perhaps TRBD1 as D (6 bases). This CDR3 comprises 14 residues. Trimming took 6 bases from V and 4 from J, leaving 13 bases between them. Germline-derived CDR1 and CDR2 are WSHSY and SAAADI. Here the CDR3 DNA reads TGCGCCAGCAGCCACGGGACAACATACAATGAGCAGTTCTTC. Protein: CASSHGTTYNEQFF.

This rearrangement joins TRBV7-2 to TRBJ2-7; unclear D gene. CDR1 SGHTA and CDR2 FQGNSA come from the germline V gene. This CDR3 comprises 13 residues. Deletions cut 1 base from V and 3 bases from J, with 7 bases between. This CDR3 reads CASSLEPRYEQYF. The DNA for the CDR3 is TGTGCCAGCAGCTTAGAACCCCGCTACGAGCAGTACTTC. Full variable domain (remainder filled in from reference TRBV7-2 and TRBJ2-7): GAGVSQSPSNKVTEKGKDVELRCDPISGHTALYWYRQSLGQGLEFLIYFQGNSAPDKSGLPSDRFSAERTGGSVSTLTIQRTQQEDSAVYLCASSLEPRYEQYFGPGTRLTVT.

The chain joins TRBV5-5 to TRBJ1-5, with a tentative D call TRBD1 (5 bases). Germline CDR1 is SGHKS and CDR2 is YYEKEE (reference sequence). The length of the CDR3 is 16 residues. Trimming removed 1 base from V and 5 bases from J, with 16 bases in between. CDR3 in amino acids: CASSLQTGQRYQPQHF. Here the CDR3 DNA reads TGTGCCAGCAGCTTGCAAACCGGACAACGGTATCAGCCCCAGCATTTT.

The rearrangement links TRBV27 to TRBJ1-2; D might be TRBD1 (5 bases). The V end was cut by 0 bases, the J end by 4 bases, with 15 bases between. CDR1 MNHEY and CDR2 SMNVEV come from the germline V gene (reference sequence). The CDR3 spans 16 residues. CDR3 region: CASSLSRQPGFYGYTF. In nucleotides, the CDR3 is TGTGCCAGCAGTTTATCGCGACAGCCAGGTTTCTATGGCTACACCTTC.

The chain employs TRBV6-1 and TRBJ1-2, with a tentative D call TRBD1 (5 bases). This CDR3 spans 13 amino acids. The V gene lost 5 bases and the J gene lost 4 bases, with 11 bases spanning the gap. The germline V gene encodes CDR1 MNHNS and CDR2 SASEGT. The CDR3 coding sequence is TGTGCCAGCAGTCTAGACAGCGCCTATGGCTACACCTTC. Its protein is CASSLDSAYGYTF.

This clone appeared a few times. The chain uses TRBV30 and TRBJ1-4, with a weak D call TRBD1 (5 bases). Trimming removed 3 bases at V and 7 bases at J, with 18 bases between. The CDR3 is 15 residues long. Per the germline V gene, CDR1 is GTSNPN and CDR2 is SVGIG (reference sequence). CDR3: CAWSLKGPLSEKLFF. The CDR3 bases are TGTGCCTGGAGCCTGAAGGGACCTTTGTCTGAAAAACTGTTTTTT.

V is TRBV19 and J is TRBJ2-7, with 7 bases aligning to TRBD1. This CDR3 has 13 amino acids. J was trimmed by 5 bases and V by 3 bases; bases with no gene match: 4. Germline V lookup: CDR1 LNHDA, CDR2 SQIVND (reference sequence). The CDR3 DNA reads TGTGCCAGTAGTATTTGGGGACAGAACGAGCAGTACTTC. Translation gives CASSIWGQNEQYF.

Only one count was recorded for this clone. The V gene is TRBV11-2, the J gene TRBJ2-7; weak D call: TRBD2 (6 bases). Per germline, CDR1 SGHAT and CDR2 FQNNGV. Trimming cost V 3 bases and J 5 bases, with 20 bases left between them. CDR3 length: 16 residues. Written as DNA, the CDR3 is TGTGCCAGCAGCTTGTGGGTTGGGGGGATGGGGCACGAGCAGTACTTC. This translates into CASSLWVGGMGHEQYF. Full variable domain (outside the CDR3, taken from reference TRBV11-2 and TRBJ2-7): EAGVAQSPRYKIIEKRQSVAFWCNPISGHATLYWYQQILGQGPKLLIQFQNNGVVDDSQLPKDRFSAERLKGVDSTLKIQPAKLEDSAVYLCASSLWVGGMGHEQYFGPGTRLTVT.

The chain recombines TRBV11-2 with TRBJ2-5; D remains unclear. Trimming removed 0 bases from V and 3 bases from J, with 11 bases in between. The germline V gene has CDR1 SGHAT and CDR2 FQNNGV. CDR3 length: 15 residues. DNA of the CDR3: TGTGCCAGCAGCTTAGATCTTGGAGCTGAAGAGACCCAGTACTTC. Translating gives CASSLDLGAEETQYF.

The chain recombines TRBV5-1 with TRBJ2-5; D gene unclear. The J call may be faulty, since TRBJ2-7 better matches the DNA end. CDR3 length equals 11 residues. Per germline, CDR1 SGHRS and CDR2 YFSETQ. Here the CDR3 reads CASSLANEQYF. For the CDR3, the DNA is TGCGCCAGCAGCTTGGCGAACGAGCAGTACTTC.

The chain couples TRBV7-9 to TRBJ2-3; possible D gene TRBD1, 6 bases. This CDR3 is built from 15 residues. In germline, CDR1 is SEHNR, CDR2 FQNEAQ (reference sequence). V was trimmed by 1 base and J by 0 bases, leaving 8 bases between them. As DNA, the CDR3 is TGTGCCAGCAGCTTAGGGACAGCTAGCACAGATACGCAGTATTTT. Its translation is CASSLGTASTDTQYF.

V is TRBV11-3 and J is TRBJ2-7, with 10 bases that match TRBD1. Germline V gene lookup returns CDR1 SGHNT and CDR2 YENEEA. This CDR3 region has 15 residues. The ends lost 4 bases at V and 3 bases at J; junction bases unmatched: 6. The CDR3 reads CASSSTRDRGYEQYF. CDR3 sequence (DNA): TGTGCCAGCAGCTCGACCCGGGACAGGGGCTACGAGCAGTACTTC.

The V gene is TRBV14, the J gene TRBJ1-2; possibly TRBD1 for D (5 bases). V lost 1 base to trimming and J lost 8 bases, with 14 bases between them. The germline CDR1 and CDR2 sequences are SGHDN and FVKESK. The length of the CDR3 is 14 residues. Here the CDR3 DNA reads TGTGCCAGCAGCCAAGTTGGGGGAGAGGGCGGCTACACCTTC. Amino acids: CASSQVGGEGGYTF.

The gene calls are TRBV7-2 and TRBJ2-3; D unclear. V was trimmed by 1 base and J by 5 bases, leaving 25 bases between them. Germline V gene data show CDR1 as SGHTA and CDR2 as FQGNSA. This CDR3 spans 19 amino acids. Here the CDR3 reads CASSLVDPPFGRKGDTQYF. In DNA form, the CDR3 reads TGTGCCAGCAGCTTAGTCGATCCCCCCTTTGGTCGGAAAGGAGATACGCAGTATTTT. Combining the CDR3 with reference TRBV7-2 and TRBJ2-3 gives the whole variable domain GAGVSQSPSNKVTEKGKDVELRCDPISGHTALYWYRQSLGQGLEFLIYFQGNSAPDKSGLPSDRFSAERTGGSVSTLTIQRTQQEDSAVYLCASSLVDPPFGRKGDTQYFGPGTRLTVL.

The chain has TRBV28 and TRBJ1-5, with TRBD1 matching 7 bases. V lost 6 bases and J lost 0; bases outside the gene matches: 14. CDR1 MDHEN and CDR2 SYDVKM come from the germline V gene. The CDR3 runs 18 residues. CDR3 amino acids: CASRPQGWGAYSNQPQHF. CDR3 DNA sequence: TGTGCCAGCAGGCCACAGGGGTGGGGGGCTTATAGCAATCAGCCCCAGCATTTT.

This chain uses TRBV13 with TRBJ2-3, with D possibly TRBD1 on 6 matching bases. From germline, CDR1 is PRHDT and CDR2 FYEKMQ (reference sequence). V lost 6 bases and J lost 2, with 15 bases in between. The CDR3 totals 15 residues. CDR3 region: CASRRQDLITDTQYF. The CDR3 nucleotides read TGTGCCAGCAGGAGACAGGATTTGATCACAGATACGCAGTATTTT.